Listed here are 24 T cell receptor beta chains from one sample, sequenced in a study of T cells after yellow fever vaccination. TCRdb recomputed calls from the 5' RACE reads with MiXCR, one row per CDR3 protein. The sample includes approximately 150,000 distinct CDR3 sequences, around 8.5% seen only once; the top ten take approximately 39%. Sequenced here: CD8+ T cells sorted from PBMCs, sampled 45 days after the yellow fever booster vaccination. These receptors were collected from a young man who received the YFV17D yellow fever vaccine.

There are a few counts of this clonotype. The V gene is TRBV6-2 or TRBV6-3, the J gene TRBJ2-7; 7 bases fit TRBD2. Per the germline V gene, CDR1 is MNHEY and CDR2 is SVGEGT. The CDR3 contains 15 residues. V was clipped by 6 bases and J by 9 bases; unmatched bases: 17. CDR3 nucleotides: TGTGCCAGCAGCACCCCCCCCGGGGACTACCCGGGGCAGTACGTC. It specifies CASSTPPGDYPGQYV.

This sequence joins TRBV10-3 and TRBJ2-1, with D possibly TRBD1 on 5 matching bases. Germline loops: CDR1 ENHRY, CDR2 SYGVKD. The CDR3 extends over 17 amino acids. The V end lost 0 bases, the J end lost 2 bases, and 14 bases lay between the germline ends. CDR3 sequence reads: CAISESKGSVTYNEQFF. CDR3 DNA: TGTGCCATCAGTGAGTCGAAGGGGTCCGTGACCTACAATGAGCAGTTCTTC.

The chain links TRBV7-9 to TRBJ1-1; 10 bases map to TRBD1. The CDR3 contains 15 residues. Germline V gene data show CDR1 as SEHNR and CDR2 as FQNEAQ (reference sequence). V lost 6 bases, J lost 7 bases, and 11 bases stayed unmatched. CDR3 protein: CASSTNDRGRSEAFF. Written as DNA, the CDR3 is TGTGCCAGCAGTACGAACGACAGGGGGCGAAGTGAAGCTTTCTTT.

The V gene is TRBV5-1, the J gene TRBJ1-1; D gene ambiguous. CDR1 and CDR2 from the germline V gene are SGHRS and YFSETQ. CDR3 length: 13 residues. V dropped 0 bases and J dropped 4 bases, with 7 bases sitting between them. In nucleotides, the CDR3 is TGCGCCAGCAGCTTGGTGGCTGGCACTGAAGCTTTCTTT. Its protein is CASSLVAGTEAFF.

In DNA form, the CDR3 reads TGTGCCAGCAGTTACACCCGGGACAGGGGAGAACAGCCCCAGCATTTT. It specifies CASSYTRDRGEQPQHF. The chain recombines TRBV6-2 or TRBV6-3 with TRBJ1-5, with 10 positions matching TRBD1. With 2 bases clipped from V and 7 bases from J, the junction kept 8 bases outside the gene matches. The CDR3 consists of 16 residues. Germline V gene data show CDR1 as MNHEY and CDR2 as SVGEGT.

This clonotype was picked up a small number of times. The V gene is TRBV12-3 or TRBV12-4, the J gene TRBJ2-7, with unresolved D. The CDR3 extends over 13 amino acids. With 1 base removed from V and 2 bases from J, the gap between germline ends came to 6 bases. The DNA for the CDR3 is TGTGCCAGCAGTTTAGGAGTTACCTACGAGCAGTACGTC. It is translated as CASSLGVTYEQYV.

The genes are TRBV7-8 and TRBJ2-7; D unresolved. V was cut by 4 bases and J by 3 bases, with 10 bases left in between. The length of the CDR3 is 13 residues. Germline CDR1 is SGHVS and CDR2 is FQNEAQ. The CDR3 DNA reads TGTGCCAGCAGCTCCAGAACCCTCTACGAGCAGTACTTC. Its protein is CASSSRTLYEQYF.

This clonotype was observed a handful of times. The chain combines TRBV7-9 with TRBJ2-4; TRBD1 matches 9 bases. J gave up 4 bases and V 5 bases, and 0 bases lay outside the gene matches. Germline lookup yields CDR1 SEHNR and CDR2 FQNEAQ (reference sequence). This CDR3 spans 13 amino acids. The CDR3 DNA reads TGTGCCAGCAGCGGACAGGGGAAAAACATTCAGTACTTC. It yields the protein CASSGQGKNIQYF.

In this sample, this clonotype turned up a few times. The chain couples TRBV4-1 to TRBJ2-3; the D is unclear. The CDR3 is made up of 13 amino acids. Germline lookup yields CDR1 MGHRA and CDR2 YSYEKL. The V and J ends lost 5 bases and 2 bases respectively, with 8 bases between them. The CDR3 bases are TGCGCCAGCAGCGATAGAAACACAGATACGCAGTATTTT. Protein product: CASSDRNTDTQYF.

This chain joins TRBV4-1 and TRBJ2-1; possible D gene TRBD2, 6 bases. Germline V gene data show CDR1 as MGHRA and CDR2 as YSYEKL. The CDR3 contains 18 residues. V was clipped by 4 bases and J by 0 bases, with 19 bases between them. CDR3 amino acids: CASSLLAVPTSSYNEQFF. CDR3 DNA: TGCGCCAGCAGCCTCTTAGCGGTCCCGACGAGCTCCTACAATGAGCAGTTCTTC.

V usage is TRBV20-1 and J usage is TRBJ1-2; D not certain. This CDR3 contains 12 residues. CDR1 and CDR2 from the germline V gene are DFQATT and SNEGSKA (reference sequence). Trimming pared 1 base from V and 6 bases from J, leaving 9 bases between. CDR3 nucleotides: TGCAGTGCTAGAGTGGGGATTCATGGCTACACCTTC. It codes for CSARVGIHGYTF.

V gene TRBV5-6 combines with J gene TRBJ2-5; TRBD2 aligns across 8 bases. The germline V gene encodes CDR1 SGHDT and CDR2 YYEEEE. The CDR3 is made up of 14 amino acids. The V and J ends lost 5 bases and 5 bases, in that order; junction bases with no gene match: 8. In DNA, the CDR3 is TGTGCCAGCAGTTTCACGGGGGGGCTCGAGACCCAGTACTTC. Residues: CASSFTGGLETQYF.

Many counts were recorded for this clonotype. The CDR3 region has the DNA TGCAGCGTGAGCGGGGGGGCCCCCGGGGAGCTGTTTTTT. Protein product: CSVSGGAPGELFF. The chain couples TRBV29-1 to TRBJ2-2, with 10 bases lining up with TRBD2. The CDR3 spans 13 residues. After removal of 6 bases from V and 6 bases from J, the junction contained 4 bases not matched to a gene. Germline V gene sequence: CDR1 SQVTM, CDR2 ANQGSEA.

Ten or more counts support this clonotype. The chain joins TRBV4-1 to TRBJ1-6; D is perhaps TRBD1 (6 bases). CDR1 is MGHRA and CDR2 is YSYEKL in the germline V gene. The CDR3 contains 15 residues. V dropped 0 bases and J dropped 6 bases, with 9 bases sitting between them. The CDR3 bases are TGCGCCAGCAGCCAAGAGGAGGGGGTTAATTCACCCCTCCACTTT. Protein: CASSQEEGVNSPLHF.

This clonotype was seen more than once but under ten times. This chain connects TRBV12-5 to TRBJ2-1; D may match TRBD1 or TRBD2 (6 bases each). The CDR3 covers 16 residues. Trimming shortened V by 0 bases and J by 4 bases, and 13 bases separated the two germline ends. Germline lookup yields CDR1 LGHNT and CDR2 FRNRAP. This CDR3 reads CASGLVLGGPYNEQFF. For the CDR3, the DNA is TGTGCTAGTGGTTTGGTACTGGGGGGCCCGTACAATGAGCAGTTCTTC.

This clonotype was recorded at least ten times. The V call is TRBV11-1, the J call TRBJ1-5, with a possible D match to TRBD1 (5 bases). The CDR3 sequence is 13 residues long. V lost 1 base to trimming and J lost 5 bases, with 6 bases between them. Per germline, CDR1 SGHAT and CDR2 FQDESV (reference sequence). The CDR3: CASSLGGDQPQHF. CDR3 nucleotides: TGTGCCAGCAGCTTAGGGGGGGATCAGCCCCAGCATTTT.

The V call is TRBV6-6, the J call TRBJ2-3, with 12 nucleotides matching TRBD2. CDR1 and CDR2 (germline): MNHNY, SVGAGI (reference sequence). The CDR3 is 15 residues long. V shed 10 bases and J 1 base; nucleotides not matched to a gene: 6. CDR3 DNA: TGTGCCACCTCGGGACTAGCGGGTCGCACAGATACGCAGTATTTT. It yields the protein CATSGLAGRTDTQYF.

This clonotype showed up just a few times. Here the CDR3 DNA reads TGTGCCAGCAGCTTGAGGCACCACGCTTTTCCCCAGCATTTT. It is translated as CASSLRHHAFPQHF. The genes are TRBV7-2 and TRBJ1-5; D is unresolved. Germline V CDR1 and CDR2: SGHTA, FQGNSA. V dropped 3 bases and J dropped 10 bases, with 16 bases sitting between them. The CDR3 is 14 amino acids.

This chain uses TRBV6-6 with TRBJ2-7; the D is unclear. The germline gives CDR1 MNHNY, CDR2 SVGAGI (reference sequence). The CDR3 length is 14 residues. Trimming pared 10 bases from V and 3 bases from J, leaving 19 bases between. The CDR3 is CATLSAQAVYEQYF. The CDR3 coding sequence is TGTGCCACCCTTTCCGCGCAGGCGGTCTACGAGCAGTACTTC.

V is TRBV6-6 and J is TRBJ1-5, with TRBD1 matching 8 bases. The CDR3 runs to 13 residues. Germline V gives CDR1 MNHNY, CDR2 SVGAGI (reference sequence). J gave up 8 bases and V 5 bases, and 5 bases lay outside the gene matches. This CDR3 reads CASSRQGWEPQHF. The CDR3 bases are TGTGCCAGCAGTAGACAGGGGTGGGAGCCCCAGCATTTT.

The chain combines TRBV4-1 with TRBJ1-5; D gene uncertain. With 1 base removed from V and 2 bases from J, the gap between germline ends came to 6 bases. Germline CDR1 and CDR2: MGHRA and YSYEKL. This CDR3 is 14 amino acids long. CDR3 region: CASSQVSGNQPQHF. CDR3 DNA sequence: TGCGCCAGCAGCCAAGTTAGCGGCAATCAGCCCCAGCATTTT.

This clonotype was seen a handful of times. CDR3 loop: CASSSLTGANTGELFF. DNA for the CDR3: TGTGCCAGCAGCTCGCTCACGGGGGCGAACACCGGGGAGCTGTTTTTT. V gene TRBV7-6 combines with J gene TRBJ2-2, with a possible D match to TRBD2 (6 bases). Germline V lookup: CDR1 SGHVS, CDR2 FNYEAQ. The CDR3 runs 16 residues. Deletions cut 4 bases from V and 0 bases from J, with 12 bases between.

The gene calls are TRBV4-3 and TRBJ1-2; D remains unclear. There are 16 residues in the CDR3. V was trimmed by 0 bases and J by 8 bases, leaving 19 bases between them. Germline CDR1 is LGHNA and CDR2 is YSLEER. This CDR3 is CASSQEAGGGMQGYTF. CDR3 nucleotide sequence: TGCGCCAGCAGCCAAGAGGCCGGCGGAGGGATGCAGGGCTACACCTTC.

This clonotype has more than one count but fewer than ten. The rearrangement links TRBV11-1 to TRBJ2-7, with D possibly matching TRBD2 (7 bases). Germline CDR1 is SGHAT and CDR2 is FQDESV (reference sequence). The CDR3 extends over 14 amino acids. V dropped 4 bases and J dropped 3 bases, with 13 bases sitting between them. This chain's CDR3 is CASSWSRGLYEQYF. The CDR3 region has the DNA TGTGCCAGCAGCTGGTCGCGGGGGCTCTACGAGCAGTACTTC.